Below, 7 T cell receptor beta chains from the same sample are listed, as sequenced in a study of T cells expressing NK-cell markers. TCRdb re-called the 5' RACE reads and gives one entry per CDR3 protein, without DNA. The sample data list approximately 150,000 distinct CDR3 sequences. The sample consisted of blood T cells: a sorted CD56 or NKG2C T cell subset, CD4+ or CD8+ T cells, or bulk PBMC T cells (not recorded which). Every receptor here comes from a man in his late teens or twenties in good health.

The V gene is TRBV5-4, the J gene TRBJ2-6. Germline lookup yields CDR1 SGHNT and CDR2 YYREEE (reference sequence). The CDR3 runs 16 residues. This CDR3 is CASSSPDVSGANVLTF.

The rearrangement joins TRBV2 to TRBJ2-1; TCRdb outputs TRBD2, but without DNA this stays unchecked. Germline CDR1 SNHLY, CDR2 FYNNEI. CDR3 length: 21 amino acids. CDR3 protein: CASTRAGLAGDLASSYNEQFF.

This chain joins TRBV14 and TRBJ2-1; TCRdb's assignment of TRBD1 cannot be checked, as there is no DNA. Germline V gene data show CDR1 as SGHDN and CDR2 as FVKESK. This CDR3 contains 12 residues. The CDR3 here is CASSHPAGEQFF.

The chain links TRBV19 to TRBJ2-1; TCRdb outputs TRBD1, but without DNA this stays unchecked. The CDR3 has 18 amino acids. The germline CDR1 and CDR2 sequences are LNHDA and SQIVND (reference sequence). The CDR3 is CASSNRYGQGVSYNEQFF.

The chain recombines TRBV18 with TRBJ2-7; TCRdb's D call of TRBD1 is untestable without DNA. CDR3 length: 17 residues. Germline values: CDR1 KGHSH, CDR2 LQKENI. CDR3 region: CASSPTPARPSSYEQYF.

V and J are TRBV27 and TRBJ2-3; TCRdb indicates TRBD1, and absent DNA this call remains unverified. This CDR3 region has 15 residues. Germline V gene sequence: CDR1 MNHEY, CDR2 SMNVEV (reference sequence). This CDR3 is CASSLVGGRADTQYF.

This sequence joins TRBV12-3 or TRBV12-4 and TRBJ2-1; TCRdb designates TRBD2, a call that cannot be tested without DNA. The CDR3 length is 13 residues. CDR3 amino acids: CASTSGAYNEQFF.